Detailed here is one T cell receptor (beta chain). Its antigen is still unknown. This entry comes from a study of T cells in localized non-small cell lung cancer. General study results and limits: Higher blood T cell density went with longer overall survival. Tumor showed lower T cell clonality than uninvolved adjacent lung, where it was highest. A median approximately 61 of the top 100 tumor clones appeared in adjacent lung. Owing to sequencing of a solitary tumor region, heterogeneity cannot be discounted.

Produced via immunoSEQ multiplex PCR; TCRdb's table is partial and in-frame only. The sample has about 30,000 clones, approximately 86% seen once. Sequenced here: peripheral blood, sampled before any cancer treatment. The TCR comes from a male donor aged 60 or older with stage I lung adenocarcinoma.

The CDR3 nucleotides are TGTGCCAGCAGTACAGAAATAAAAGGCTACGAGCAGTACTTC. It codes for CASSTEIKGYEQYF. The chain has TRBV2 and TRBJ2-7, with D unclear. V was shortened by 5 bases and J by 3 bases, with 14 bases between the two germline ends. This CDR3 region has 14 residues. CDR1 is SNHLY, CDR2 FYNNEI, per germline.